This T cell receptor beta chain was documented in a study of neurological immune-mediated disorders. The making of cDNA relied on 5'RACE with 10-nucleotide random UMIs. TCRdb passed the 5' RACE reads through MiXCR, listing each CDR3 protein once. The sample holds some 60,000 distinct CDR3 sequences, 4% to 6% seen once. This clonotype was counted ten times or more. Unsorted libraries came from 2 million PBMCs stored at -80 °C. Sequences were obtained from PBMCs. The receptor was derived from a woman aged 50 to 60 with multiple sclerosis.

The CDR3: CSARHGTEEFF. CDR3 nucleotide sequence: TGCAGTGCTAGGCACGGGACAGAGGAGTTCTTC. V gene TRBV20-1 combines with J gene TRBJ2-1; TRBD1 aligns across 7 bases. Germline V gene data show CDR1 as DFQATT and CDR2 as SNEGSKA (reference sequence). The CDR3 is 11 residues long. After removal of 3 bases from V and 14 bases from J, the junction contained 7 bases not matched to a gene.